This T cell receptor (beta chain) emerged from a study of shared clonotypes between healthy human individuals. Germline lookup yields CDR1 SEHNR and CDR2 FQNEAQ (reference sequence). V gave up 6 bases and J gave up 4 bases, with 15 bases separating them. The CDR3 loop spans 14 amino acids. Genomic DNA (from each subset) was split evenly across several immunoSEQ plates. Assay used: immunoSEQ multiplex PCR; TCRdb lists only in-frame clones, some missing. This sample has millions of clones; about 95% occur once, and the top ten carry 1.1%. Naivety among CD8 cells was defined by CD45RO negativity and positive CCR7 selection, thereby excluding terminally differentiated effector memory CD45RA+ cells.

Sequenced: naive CD8+ T cells sorted from blood. The J gene is TRBJ2-5, the V gene TRBV7-9; D perhaps matches TRBD2 (6 bases). This TCR was sampled from a man aged 18 to 30 in good health. CDR3 region: CASSPSLGGETQYF. DNA for the CDR3: TGTGCCAGCAGTCCCTCTCTGGGAGGAGAGACCCAGTACTTC.